These 9 T cell receptor beta chains came from one sample sequenced in a study of T cells after yellow fever vaccination. TCRdb itself ran the 5' RACE reads through MiXCR, one entry per CDR3 protein. The sample contains approximately 150,000 distinct CDR3 sequences, approximately 7.7% of which appear only once. The sample consisted of CD4+ T cells sorted from PBMCs, taken 5 days after the yellow fever booster vaccination. The receptors were gathered from a young man who received the YFV17D yellow fever vaccine.

This rearrangement joins TRBV11-2 to TRBJ2-2, with D uncertain. The CDR3 totals 13 residues. V was pared by 4 bases and J by 4 bases, with 7 bases between. The germline V gene encodes CDR1 SGHAT and CDR2 FQNNGV. The CDR3: CASSYQSTGELFF. The CDR3 nucleotides read TGTGCCAGCAGCTACCAAAGCACCGGGGAGCTGTTTTTT. Full variable domain (missing parts from reference TRBV11-2 and TRBJ2-2): EAGVAQSPRYKIIEKRQSVAFWCNPISGHATLYWYQQILGQGPKLLIQFQNNGVVDDSQLPKDRFSAERLKGVDSTLKIQPAKLEDSAVYLCASSYQSTGELFFGEGSRLTVL.

This clonotype was found many times. The rearrangement uses TRBV28 and TRBJ1-1; no clear D gene. This CDR3 comprises 12 residues. Trimming took 6 bases from V and 0 from J, leaving 5 bases between them. The germline V gene has CDR1 MDHEN and CDR2 SYDVKM. The CDR3 DNA follows: TGTGCCAGCAGCACCATGAACACTGAAGCTTTCTTT. Translated, it gives CASSTMNTEAFF.

The sample holds many counts of this clonotype. This chain links TRBV20-1 with TRBJ1-4, with a tentative D call TRBD1 (5 bases). V dropped 3 bases and J dropped 7 bases, with 12 bases sitting between them. The CDR3 has 13 residues. Germline loops: CDR1 DFQATT, CDR2 SNEGSKA (reference sequence). The CDR3 loop reads CSARATGAEKLFF. Written as DNA, the CDR3 is TGCAGTGCTAGGGCCACTGGGGCTGAAAAACTGTTTTTT.

This clonotype was counted ten times or more. The chain uses TRBV29-1 and TRBJ1-5; the D gene is possibly TRBD1 (6 bases). Trimming left V 4 bases short and J 6 bases short, with 10 bases between. The CDR3 spans 12 residues. Looked up from germline, CDR1 is SQVTM and CDR2 is ANQGSEA. Here the CDR3 DNA reads TGCAGCGTTGCTGGAGGGGGTCAGCCCCAGCATTTT. It codes for CSVAGGGQPQHF.

In this sample, this clonotype turned up many times. This chain joins TRBV20-1 and TRBJ2-3, with D perhaps TRBD1 (5 bases). V dropped 3 bases and J dropped 0 bases, with 16 bases sitting between them. The CDR3 runs to 16 residues. Looked up from germline, CDR1 is DFQATT and CDR2 is SNEGSKA (reference sequence). CDR3 in amino acids: CSASFYLTVSTDTQYF. The CDR3 DNA reads as TGCAGTGCTAGTTTTTATTTGACAGTTAGCACAGATACGCAGTATTTT.

This clonotype occurred many times. The chain carries TRBV5-1 and TRBJ1-5; D remains ambiguous. This CDR3 spans 14 amino acids. The germline V gene encodes CDR1 SGHRS and CDR2 YFSETQ. Trimming shortened V by 4 bases and J by 3 bases, and 11 bases separated the two germline ends. Written as DNA, the CDR3 is TGCGCCAGCAGCCCGGGCGGGTACAATCAGCCCCAGCATTTT. Its translation is CASSPGGYNQPQHF.

In its sample, this clonotype was seen many times. The chain links TRBV5-1 to TRBJ2-1, with 10 positions matching TRBD2. Germline V CDR1 and CDR2: SGHRS, YFSETQ. After removal of 4 bases from V and 7 bases from J, the junction contained 14 bases not matched to a gene. The CDR3 covers 17 residues. DNA of the CDR3: TGCGCCAGCAGCCCCCGTTTAGCGGGAGGAGTTATGAATGAGCAGTTCTTC. Translating gives CASSPRLAGGVMNEQFF.

This rearrangement joins TRBV5-5 to TRBJ2-7, with D unclear. This CDR3 region has 12 residues. Germline V gene data show CDR1 as SGHKS and CDR2 as YYEKEE (reference sequence). Trimming stripped 4 bases from V and 6 bases from J, with 11 bases between. CDR3 residues: CASSVSTGEQYF. In DNA, the CDR3 is TGTGCCAGCAGCGTGAGCACTGGCGAGCAGTACTTC.

In its sample, this clonotype was seen a few times. The chain recombines TRBV20-1 with TRBJ2-1; D possibly corresponds to TRBD2 (5 bases). CDR3 length: 15 amino acids. CDR1 and CDR2 (germline): DFQATT, SNEGSKA (reference sequence). Trimming stripped 5 bases from V and 5 bases from J, with 19 bases between. This chain's CDR3 is CSAGPTRALNNEQFF. The CDR3 coding sequence is TGCAGTGCTGGACCTACTAGGGCCCTGAACAATGAGCAGTTCTTC.